The 21 T cell receptor beta chains presented below share a single source sample, sequenced in a study of blood T cell repertoires in COVID-19. Assay: immunoSEQ multiplex PCR; the TCRdb copy retains only in-frame clones and omits some. The table includes about 22,000 clones, roughly 91% detected once. The material sequenced was peripheral blood. These receptors originate from a man between 65 and 85 years old with COVID-19, enrolled during active disease.

This rearrangement joins TRBV7-2 to TRBJ2-1; weak D call: TRBD2 (6 bases). The CDR3 is 14 residues long. The V and J ends lost 4 bases and 4 bases respectively, with 11 bases between them. Per the germline V gene, CDR1 is SGHTA and CDR2 is FQGNSA. CDR3 amino acids: CASSYREPYNEQFF. In DNA form, the CDR3 reads TGTGCCAGCAGCTACCGGGAGCCTTACAATGAGCAGTTCTTC.

The rearrangement joins TRBV6-5 to TRBJ2-4, with 8 bases lining up with TRBD2. Trimming took 5 bases from V and 4 from J; bases not matched to a gene: 7. This CDR3 comprises 15 residues. Looked up from germline, CDR1 is MNHEY and CDR2 is SVGAGI. The CDR3 nucleotides are TGTGCCAGCAGTCCCCCGGGGGGGGTAAAAAACATTCAGTACTTC. This codes for CASSPPGGVKNIQYF.

Here the CDR3 DNA reads TGTGCCTGGGGACAGGCCTCCGGCTACACCTTC. Translation: CAWGQASGYTF. This chain links TRBV30 with TRBJ1-2; TRBD1 matches 7 bases. The CDR3 length is 11 residues. The J segment lost 8 bases and the V segment lost 5 bases, leaving 5 bases of the junction unmatched. Per germline, CDR1 GTSNPN and CDR2 SVGIG (reference sequence).

J is TRBJ1-2 and V is TRBV10-2; no clear D gene. The CDR3 runs 13 residues. Germline lookup yields CDR1 WSHSY and CDR2 SAAADI. The germline V and J ends were trimmed by 0 bases and 5 bases, with 7 bases remaining between them. This chain's CDR3 is CASSESAFYGYTF. CDR3 nucleotides: TGCGCCAGCAGTGAGTCTGCGTTTTATGGCTACACCTTC.

The chain has TRBV27 and TRBJ2-1; D gene uncertain. From germline, CDR1 is MNHEY and CDR2 SMNVEV (reference sequence). The CDR3 runs 15 residues. Trimming took 6 bases from V and 13 from J, leaving 25 bases between them. The CDR3 nucleotides are TGTGCCAGCAGGGCAAGCTTCTTTTCCCGCGGAAGTCAGTTCTTC. Translating it yields CASRASFFSRGSQFF.

The chain employs TRBV7-2 and TRBJ1-5; unclear D gene. V was pared by 4 bases and J by 9 bases, with 13 bases between. This CDR3 spans 13 amino acids. Germline-derived CDR1 and CDR2 are SGHTA and FQGNSA. CDR3 sequence: CASSWSPERPQHF. The CDR3 DNA reads TGTGCCAGCAGCTGGAGCCCGGAAAGGCCCCAGCATTTT.

The gene calls are TRBV30 and TRBJ1-2; 10 bases agree with TRBD1. The CDR3 spans 13 residues. The junction had 2 bases not matched to a gene; V was cut back by 2 bases and J by 5 bases. In germline, CDR1 is GTSNPN, CDR2 SVGIG (reference sequence). The CDR3: CAWSPGQGYGYTF. The DNA of the CDR3 is TGTGCCTGGAGTCCGGGACAGGGGTATGGCTACACCTTC.

The chain couples TRBV5-1 to TRBJ2-3; the D gene is possibly TRBD1 (6 bases). The CDR3 spans 14 residues. Germline V gives CDR1 SGHRS, CDR2 YFSETQ. The germline V and J ends were trimmed by 2 bases and 2 bases, with 9 bases remaining between them. The CDR3 sequence: CASSFTGYTDTQYF. CDR3 in DNA: TGCGCCAGCAGCTTTACAGGGTACACAGATACGCAGTATTTT.

This clone was seen only a few times. This chain links TRBV25-1 with TRBJ1-5, with D maybe TRBD1 (5 bases). The CDR3 runs 15 residues. The V gene lost 3 bases and the J gene lost 3 bases, with 12 bases spanning the gap. CDR1 and CDR2 from the germline V gene are MGHDK and SYGVNS. CDR3 sequence reads: CASSEPGGFNQPQHF. The DNA of the CDR3 is TGTGCCAGCAGTGAGCCCGGGGGGTTCAATCAGCCCCAGCATTTT.

The chain's CDR3 is CASSQVGTGKDGELFF. The CDR3 nucleotides are TGTGCCAGCAGCCAAGTCGGGACAGGGAAGGACGGGGAGCTGTTTTTT. This rearrangement joins TRBV3-1 (or the pseudogene TRBV3-2) to TRBJ2-2; 9 bases are shared with TRBD1. Germline CDR1 reads LGHDT; CDR2 reads YNNKEL (reference sequence). J was trimmed by 7 bases and V by 1 base; bases with no gene match: 7. This CDR3 has 16 residues.

The chain links TRBV30 to TRBJ2-5; possibly TRBD1 for D (5 bases). CDR3 length: 15 amino acids. The V end lost 1 base, the J end lost 4 bases, and 16 bases lay between the germline ends. Germline CDR1 GTSNPN, CDR2 SVGIG (reference sequence). CDR3 residues: CAWSGKTVRRETQYF. CDR3 DNA sequence: TGTGCCTGGAGTGGCAAGACAGTAAGACGAGAGACCCAGTACTTC.

This clone was detected once. The chain is built from TRBV10-3 and TRBJ1-5; 7 nucleotides match TRBD1. Trimming cost V 6 bases and J 1 base; bases outside gene matches: 6. The CDR3 is made up of 15 amino acids. Germline-derived CDR1 and CDR2 are ENHRY and SYGVKD. Here the CDR3 DNA reads TGTGCCATCAGCTCGACAGGGAACAGCAATCAGCCCCAGCATTTT. It specifies CAISSTGNSNQPQHF.

This clone was observed a handful of times. This chain links TRBV4-1 with TRBJ2-7; D possibly corresponds to TRBD2 (5 bases). V lost 4 bases and J 2 bases, leaving 12 bases between the germline ends. Germline V gene lookup returns CDR1 MGHRA and CDR2 YSYEKL. The CDR3 loop spans 14 amino acids. This CDR3 reads CASSRADGTYEQYF. The CDR3 DNA reads TGCGCCAGCAGCCGGGCCGACGGGACCTACGAGCAGTACTTC.

J is TRBJ1-1 and V is TRBV5-1; possibly TRBD1 for D (6 bases). The CDR3 is 15 amino acids. The germline V and J ends were trimmed by 5 bases and 1 base, with 15 bases remaining between them. In germline, CDR1 is SGHRS, CDR2 YFSETQ. This chain's CDR3 is CASSQGGQQNTEAFF. The CDR3 bases are TGCGCCAGCAGTCAAGGCGGACAGCAGAACACTGAAGCTTTCTTT.

This clone turned up a few times. The chain links TRBV5-1 to TRBJ1-4; 11 nucleotides align to TRBD1. CDR3 size: 15 residues. The V gene end was trimmed by 3 bases and the J gene end by 8 bases; junction bases not matched to a gene: 6. CDR1 is SGHRS and CDR2 is YFSETQ in the germline V gene. The CDR3 DNA is TGCGCCAGCAGCTCCCACGGGACAGGGGGGGAAAAACTGTTTTTT. Residues: CASSSHGTGGEKLFF. The variable domain in full, completed from reference TRBV5-1 and TRBJ1-4, reads KAGVTQTPRYLIKTRGQQVTLSCSPISGHRSVSWYQQTPGQGLQFLFEYFSETQRNKGNFPGRFSGRQFSNSRSEMNVSTLELGDSALYLCASSSHGTGGEKLFFGSGTQLSVL.

This clone was recorded a few times. The chain links TRBV28 to TRBJ2-7; D possibly corresponds to TRBD2 (5 bases). The CDR3 extends over 15 amino acids. Looked up from germline, CDR1 is MDHEN and CDR2 is SYDVKM. Trimming shortened V by 3 bases and J by 0 bases, and 12 bases separated the two germline ends. CDR3 sequence reads: CASSFQSGSSYEQYF. In DNA form, the CDR3 reads TGTGCCAGCAGTTTCCAATCTGGGAGCTCCTACGAGCAGTACTTC.

This chain joins TRBV28 and TRBJ1-2, with a tentative D call TRBD1 (6 bases). CDR1 MDHEN and CDR2 SYDVKM come from the germline V gene. This CDR3 contains 14 residues. V shed 2 bases and J shed 2 bases, with 9 bases lying between them. This CDR3 reads CASSLPQGNYGYTF. The DNA for the CDR3 is TGTGCCAGCAGTTTACCCCAGGGGAACTATGGCTACACCTTC.

The genes are TRBV18 and TRBJ2-5; possible D gene TRBD1, 6 bases. Germline V gives CDR1 KGHSH, CDR2 LQKENI. V gave up 3 bases and J gave up 4 bases, with 15 bases separating them. The CDR3 has 15 amino acids. CDR3 in amino acids: CASSPRQVGGETQYF. Here the CDR3 DNA reads TGTGCCAGCTCACCTAGACAGGTTGGCGGAGAGACCCAGTACTTC.

The rearrangement links TRBV12-3 or TRBV12-4 to TRBJ1-2; the D gene is possibly TRBD1 (5 bases). V was pared by 5 bases and J by 8 bases, with 15 bases between. The CDR3 sequence is 13 residues long. CDR3 sequence (DNA): TGTGCCAGCAGTCCCGGGGGTATTAGGGGCTACACCTTC. Translation gives CASSPGGIRGYTF.

In regard to this clone: A read error may account for a junction end that differs from germline. The V and J genes are TRBV30 and TRBJ2-2; D ambiguous. The CDR3 is made up of 18 amino acids. Germline CDR1 is GTSNPN and CDR2 is SVGIG (reference sequence). In nucleotides, the CDR3 is TGTGCCTGGAGTTCAACATTTGATGGGCCGCTGAACACCAGGGAGCTGTTTTTT. Residues: CAWSSTFDGPLNTRELFF. Based on the CDR3 plus reference TRBV30 and TRBJ2-2, the full variable domain is SQTIHQWPATLVQPVGSPLSLECTVEGTSNPNLYWYRQAAGRGLQLLFYSVGIGQISSEVPQNLSASRPQDRQFILSSKKLLLSDSGFYLCAWSSTFDGPLNTRELFFGEGSRLTVL.

This chain links TRBV18 with TRBJ2-7, with D possibly being TRBD1 (5 bases). CDR3 length: 16 amino acids. Looked up from germline, CDR1 is KGHSH and CDR2 is LQKENI. The V end was cut by 0 bases, the J end by 2 bases, with 14 bases between. For the CDR3, the DNA is TGTGCCAGCTCACCACCAGGCAGGGTTGACACCTACGAGCAGTACTTC. Translation: CASSPPGRVDTYEQYF.